The source of this T cell receptor beta chain is a study of OX40 agonist ivuxolimab in advanced cancers. Study-level findings and limits: Expanded clones were, on average, more numerous in CD8+ T cells than in CD4+.

Germline CDR1 is MGHRA and CDR2 is YSYEKL. This CDR3 spans 13 amino acids. V dropped 1 base and J dropped 7 bases, with 11 bases sitting between them. Remarks on this clone: The antigen remains undetermined.

Sequencing used immunoSEQ multiplex PCR; TCRdb keeps in-frame clones, though not all of them. Of 45,000 to 50,000 clones in the sample, 75% to 90% were seen once. The sequence derives from an adult with an advanced solid tumor such as melanoma, head and neck, liver or kidney cancer. The input for sequencing was CD4+ or CD8+ T cells sorted from blood, taken in a trial of the OX40 agonist ivuxolimab. V is TRBV4-1 and J is TRBJ2-7; no reliable D call. CDR3 residues: CASSQGGGVEQYF. The CDR3 nucleotides read TGCGCCAGCAGCCAAGGTGGCGGTGTGGAGCAGTACTTC.